This record concerns one TCR beta chain sequence. The junction does not match germline at one end; this may be a read error. This entry belongs to a study of T-cell memory formation after mild COVID-19. TCRdb redid the calling of the 5' RACE reads with MiXCR, one entry per CDR3 protein. Of 450,000 or so distinct CDR3 sequences in the sample, nearly 25% were seen once. The CDR3 contains 12 residues. The germline V gene has CDR1 SQVTM and CDR2 ANQGSEA. Sequencing was performed on PBMCs or a T cell subset sorted from them (not recorded which). This chain uses TRBV29-1 with TRBJ2-1, with D unclear. This sequence was found in an adult woman who had mild COVID-19 (a few samples of this study predate the infection). Cell type and time point are not known. The CDR3 region has the DNA TGCAGCATTGATGCTACTTGGGATGAGCAGTTCTTC. This encodes CSIDATWDEQFF.